The clone carrying this T cell receptor (beta chain) was observed a few times. The data are from a study of metastatic and nonmetastatic thyroid tumors. At the level of the study: Comparison of repertoires was carried out across blood and tumor or nodule tissue from malignant and benign thyroid patients.

The V end was cut by 3 bases, the J end by 5 bases, with 8 bases between. The V gene's germline CDR1 is MDHEN and CDR2 SYDVKM. This CDR3 contains 12 residues. No patient had received any treatment before thyroid surgery. MiXCR re-clonotyped the PCR reads for TCRdb. The table shows approximately 12,000 clones, with roughly a third occurring only once. Sequenced sample: tumor tissue. The chain links TRBV28 to TRBJ2-7; maybe TRBD2 (5 bases). The sequence was collected from a female donor with papillary thyroid cancer or a benign thyroid nodule (not recorded which). Some clones in this sample may be carry-over from other donors' samples. The CDR3 region has the DNA TGTGCCAGCAGTTTCTCGGGAAACGAGCAGTACTTC. It encodes CASSFSGNEQYF. The whole variable domain, remainder taken from reference TRBV28 and TRBJ2-7, is DVKVTQSSRYLVKRTGEKVFLECVQDMDHENMFWYRQDPGLGLRLIYFSYDVKMKEKGDIPEGYSVSREKKERFSLILESASTNQTSMYLCASSFSGNEQYFGPGTRLTVT.